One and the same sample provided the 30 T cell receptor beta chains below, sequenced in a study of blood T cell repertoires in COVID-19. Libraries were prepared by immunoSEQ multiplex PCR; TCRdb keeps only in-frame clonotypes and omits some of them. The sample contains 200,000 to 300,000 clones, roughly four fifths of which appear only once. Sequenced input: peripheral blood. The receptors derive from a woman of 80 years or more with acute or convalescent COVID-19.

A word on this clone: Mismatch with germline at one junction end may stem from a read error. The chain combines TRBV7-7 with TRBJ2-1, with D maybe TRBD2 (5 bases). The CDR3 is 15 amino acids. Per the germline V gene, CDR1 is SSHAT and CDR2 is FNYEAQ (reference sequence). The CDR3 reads CASSLDASRNNEQFF. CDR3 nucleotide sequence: TGTGCTAGCAGCTTAGACGCTAGCAGGAACAATGAGCAGTTCTTC. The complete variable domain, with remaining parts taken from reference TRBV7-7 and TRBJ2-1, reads GAGVSQSPRYKVTKRGQDVTLRCDPISSHATLYWYQQALGQGPEFLTYFNYEAQPDKSGLPSDRFSAERPEGSISTLTIQRTEQRDSAMYRCASSLDASRNNEQFFGPGTRLTVL.

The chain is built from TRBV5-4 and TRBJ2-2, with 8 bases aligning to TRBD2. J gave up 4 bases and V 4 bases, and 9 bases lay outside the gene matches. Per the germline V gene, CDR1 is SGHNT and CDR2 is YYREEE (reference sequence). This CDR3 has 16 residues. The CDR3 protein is CASSPPGGPGTGELFF. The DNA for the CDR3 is TGTGCCAGCAGCCCCCCGGGGGGGCCCGGCACCGGGGAGCTGTTTTTT.

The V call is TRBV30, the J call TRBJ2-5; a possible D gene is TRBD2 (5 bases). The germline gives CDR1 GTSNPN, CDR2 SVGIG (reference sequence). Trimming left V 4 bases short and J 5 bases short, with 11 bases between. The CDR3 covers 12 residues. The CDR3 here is CAWNERRETQYF. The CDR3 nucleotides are TGTGCCTGGAATGAGAGGAGGGAGACCCAGTACTTC.

The CDR3 sequence: CASSYRGTYGYTF. The CDR3 DNA sequence: TGTGCCAGCAGTTACCGGGGTACCTATGGCTACACCTTC. The chain couples TRBV6-5 to TRBJ1-2; the D is unclear. The V end lost 2 bases, the J end lost 4 bases, and 8 bases lay between the germline ends. CDR1 is MNHEY and CDR2 is SVGAGI in the germline V gene. This CDR3 contains 13 residues.

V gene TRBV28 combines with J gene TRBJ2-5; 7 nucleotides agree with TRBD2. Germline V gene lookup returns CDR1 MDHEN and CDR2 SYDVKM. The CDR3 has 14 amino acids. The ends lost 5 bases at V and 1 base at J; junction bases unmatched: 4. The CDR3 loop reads CASSLGGSQETQYF. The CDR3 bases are TGTGCCAGCAGTCTGGGGGGGTCCCAAGAGACCCAGTACTTC.

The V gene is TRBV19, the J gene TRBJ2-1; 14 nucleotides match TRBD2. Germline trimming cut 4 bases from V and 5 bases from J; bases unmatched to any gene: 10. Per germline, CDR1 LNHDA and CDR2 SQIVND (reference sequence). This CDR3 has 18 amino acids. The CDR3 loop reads CASSRRAGTSGGDNEQFF. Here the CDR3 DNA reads TGTGCCAGTAGTAGACGCGCCGGGACTAGCGGGGGAGACAATGAGCAGTTCTTC.

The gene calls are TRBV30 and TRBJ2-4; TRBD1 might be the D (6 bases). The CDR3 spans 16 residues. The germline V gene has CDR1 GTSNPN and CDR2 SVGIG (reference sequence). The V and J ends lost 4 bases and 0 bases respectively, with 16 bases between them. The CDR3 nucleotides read TGTGCCTGGACTAAGGGGGAGATGGTAGCCAAAAACATTCAGTACTTC. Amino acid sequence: CAWTKGEMVAKNIQYF.

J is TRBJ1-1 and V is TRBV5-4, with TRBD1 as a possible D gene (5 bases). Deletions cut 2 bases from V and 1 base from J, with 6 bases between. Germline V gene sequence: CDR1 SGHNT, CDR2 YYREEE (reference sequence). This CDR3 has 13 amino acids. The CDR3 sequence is CASSFDRNTEAFF. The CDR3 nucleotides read TGTGCCAGCAGCTTTGACAGGAACACTGAAGCTTTCTTT.

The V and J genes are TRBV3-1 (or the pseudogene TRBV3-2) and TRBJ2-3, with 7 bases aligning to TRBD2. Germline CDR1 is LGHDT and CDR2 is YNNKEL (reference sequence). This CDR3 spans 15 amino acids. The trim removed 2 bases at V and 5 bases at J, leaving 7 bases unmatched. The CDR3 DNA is TGTGCCAGCAGCCAACGGGGGGAGAGAGGAGATACGCAGTATTTT. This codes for CASSQRGERGDTQYF.

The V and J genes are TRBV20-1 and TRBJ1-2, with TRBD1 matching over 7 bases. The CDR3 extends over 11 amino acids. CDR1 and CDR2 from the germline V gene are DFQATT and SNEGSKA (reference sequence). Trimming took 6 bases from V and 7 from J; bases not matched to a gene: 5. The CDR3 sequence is CSAMDRLGYTF. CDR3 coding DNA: TGCAGTGCCATGGACAGGCTTGGCTACACCTTC.

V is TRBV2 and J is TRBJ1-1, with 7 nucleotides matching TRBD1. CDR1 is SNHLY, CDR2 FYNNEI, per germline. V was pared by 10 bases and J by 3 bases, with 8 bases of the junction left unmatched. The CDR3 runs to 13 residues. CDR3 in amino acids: CATRQGGYTEAFF. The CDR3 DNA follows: TGTGCCACAAGACAGGGTGGATACACTGAAGCTTTCTTT.

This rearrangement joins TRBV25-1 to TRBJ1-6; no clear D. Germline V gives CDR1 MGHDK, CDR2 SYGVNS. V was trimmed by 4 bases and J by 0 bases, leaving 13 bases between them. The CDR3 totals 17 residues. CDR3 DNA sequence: TGTGCCAGCAGTGGCGACTCGACGAGCTCCTATAATTCACCCCTCCACTTT. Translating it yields CASSGDSTSSYNSPLHF. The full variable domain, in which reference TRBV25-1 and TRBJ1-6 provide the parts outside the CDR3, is EADIYQTPRYLVIGTGKKITLECSQTMGHDKMYWYQQDPGMELHLIHYSYGVNSTEKGDLSSESTVSRIRTEHFPLTLESARPSHTSQYLCASSGDSTSSYNSPLHFGNGTRLTVT.

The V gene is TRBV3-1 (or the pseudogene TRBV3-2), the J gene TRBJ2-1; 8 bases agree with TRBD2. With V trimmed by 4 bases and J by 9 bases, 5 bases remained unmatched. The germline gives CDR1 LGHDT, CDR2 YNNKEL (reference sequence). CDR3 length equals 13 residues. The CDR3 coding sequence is TGTGCCAGCAGCCCCGGGGGGGGGACTGAGCAGTTCTTC. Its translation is CASSPGGGTEQFF.

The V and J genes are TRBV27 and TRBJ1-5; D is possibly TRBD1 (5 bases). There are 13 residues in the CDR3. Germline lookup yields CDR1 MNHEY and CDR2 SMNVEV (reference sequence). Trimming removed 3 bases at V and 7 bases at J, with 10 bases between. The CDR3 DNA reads TGTGCCAGCAGTTTTTGGGGGGGACAGCCCCAGCATTTT. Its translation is CASSFWGGQPQHF.

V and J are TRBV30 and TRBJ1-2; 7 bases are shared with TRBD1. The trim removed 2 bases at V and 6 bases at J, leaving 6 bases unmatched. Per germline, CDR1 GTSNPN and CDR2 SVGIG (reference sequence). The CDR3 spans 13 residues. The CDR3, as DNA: TGTGCCTGGAGTCCCGACAGGGACCATGGCTACACCTTC. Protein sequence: CAWSPDRDHGYTF.

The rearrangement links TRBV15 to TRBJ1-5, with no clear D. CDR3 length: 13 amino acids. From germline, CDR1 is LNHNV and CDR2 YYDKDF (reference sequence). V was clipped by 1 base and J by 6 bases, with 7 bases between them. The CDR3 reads CATSRALAQPQHF. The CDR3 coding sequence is TGTGCCACCAGCAGAGCACTAGCTCAGCCCCAGCATTTT.

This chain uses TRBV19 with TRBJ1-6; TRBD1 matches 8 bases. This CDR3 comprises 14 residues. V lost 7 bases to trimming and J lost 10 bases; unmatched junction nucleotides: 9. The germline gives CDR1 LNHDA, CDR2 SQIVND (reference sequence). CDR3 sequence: CASTGGSVGSPLHF. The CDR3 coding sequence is TGTGCCAGTACAGGGGGCTCTGTGGGATCACCCCTCCACTTT. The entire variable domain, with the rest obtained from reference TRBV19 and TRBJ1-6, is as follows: DGGITQSPKYLFRKEGQNVTLSCEQNLNHDAMYWYRQDPGQGLRLIYYSQIVNDFQKGDIAEGYSVSREKKESFPLTVTSAQKNPTAFYLCASTGGSVGSPLHFGNGTRLTVT.

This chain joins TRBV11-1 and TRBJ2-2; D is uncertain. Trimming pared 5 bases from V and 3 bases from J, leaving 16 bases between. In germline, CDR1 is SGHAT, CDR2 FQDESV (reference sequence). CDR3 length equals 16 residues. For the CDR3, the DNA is TGTGCCAGCAGCGCCCTATCGGGTCACCACACCGGGGAGCTGTTTTTT. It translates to CASSALSGHHTGELFF.

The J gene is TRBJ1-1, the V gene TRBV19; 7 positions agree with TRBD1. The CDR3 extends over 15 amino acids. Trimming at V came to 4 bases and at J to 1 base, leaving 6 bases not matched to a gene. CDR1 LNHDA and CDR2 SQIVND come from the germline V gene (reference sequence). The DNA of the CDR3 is TGTGCCAGTAGTAGGAAGGGGGCCAAGAACACTGAAGCTTTCTTT. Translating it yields CASSRKGAKNTEAFF.

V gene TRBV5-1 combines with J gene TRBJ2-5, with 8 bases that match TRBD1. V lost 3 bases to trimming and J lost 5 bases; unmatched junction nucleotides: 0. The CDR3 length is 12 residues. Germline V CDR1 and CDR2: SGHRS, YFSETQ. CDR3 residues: CASSWDRETQYF. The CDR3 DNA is TGCGCCAGCAGCTGGGACAGGGAGACCCAGTACTTC.

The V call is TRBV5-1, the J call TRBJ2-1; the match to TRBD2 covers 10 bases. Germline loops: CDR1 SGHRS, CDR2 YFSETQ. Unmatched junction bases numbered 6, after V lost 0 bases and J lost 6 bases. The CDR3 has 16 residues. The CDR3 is CASSLGAGGRGNEQFF. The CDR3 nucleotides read TGCGCCAGCAGCTTGGGAGCGGGGGGGAGAGGCAATGAGCAGTTCTTC.

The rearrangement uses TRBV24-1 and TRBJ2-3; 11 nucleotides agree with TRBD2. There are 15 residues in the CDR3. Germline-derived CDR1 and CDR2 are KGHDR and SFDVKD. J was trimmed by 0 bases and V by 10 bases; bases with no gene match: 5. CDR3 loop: CATSGGATSTDTQYF. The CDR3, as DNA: TGTGCCACTAGCGGGGGGGCAACTAGCACAGATACGCAGTATTTT.

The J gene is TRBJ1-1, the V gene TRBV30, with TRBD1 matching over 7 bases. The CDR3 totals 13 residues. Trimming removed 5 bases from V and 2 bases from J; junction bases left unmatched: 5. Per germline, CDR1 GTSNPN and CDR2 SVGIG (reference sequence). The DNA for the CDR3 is TGTGCCTGGCAGGGGGAAGGAAACACTGAAGCTTTCTTT. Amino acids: CAWQGEGNTEAFF.

CDR3 sequence: CATSRDQGYEQYF. DNA for the CDR3: TGTGCCACCAGCAGAGACCAGGGCTACGAGCAGTACTTC. The chain links TRBV15 to TRBJ2-7; D possibly corresponds to TRBD1 (5 bases). The CDR3 spans 13 residues. CDR1 and CDR2 from the germline V gene are LNHNV and YYDKDF (reference sequence). Trimming removed 0 bases at V and 3 bases at J, with 6 bases between. Based on the CDR3 plus reference TRBV15 and TRBJ2-7, the full variable domain is DAMVIQNPRYQVTQFGKPVTLSCSQTLNHNVMYWYQQKSSQAPKLLFHYYDKDFNNEADTPDNFQSRRPNTSFCFLDIRSPGLGDTAMYLCATSRDQGYEQYFGPGTRLTVT.

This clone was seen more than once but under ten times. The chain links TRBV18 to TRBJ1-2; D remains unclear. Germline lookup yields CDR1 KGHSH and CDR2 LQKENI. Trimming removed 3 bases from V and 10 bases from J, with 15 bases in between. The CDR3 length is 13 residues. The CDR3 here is CASSPPGGGDYTF. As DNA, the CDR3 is TGTGCCAGCTCACCCCCCGGAGGAGGTGACTACACCTTC.

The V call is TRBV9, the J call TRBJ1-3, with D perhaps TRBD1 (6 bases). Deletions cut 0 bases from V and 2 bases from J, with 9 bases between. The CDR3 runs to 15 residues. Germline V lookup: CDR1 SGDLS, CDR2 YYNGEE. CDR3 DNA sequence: TGTGCCAGCAGCGTAGTGGGGGGGCCTGGAAACACCATATATTTT. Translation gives CASSVVGGPGNTIYF.

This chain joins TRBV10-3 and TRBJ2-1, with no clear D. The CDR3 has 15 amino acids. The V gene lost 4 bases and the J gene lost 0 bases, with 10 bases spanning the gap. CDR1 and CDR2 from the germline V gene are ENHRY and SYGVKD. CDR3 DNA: TGTGCCATCAGTGCCCGGGTGAGCTCCTACAATGAGCAGTTCTTC. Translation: CAISARVSSYNEQFF.

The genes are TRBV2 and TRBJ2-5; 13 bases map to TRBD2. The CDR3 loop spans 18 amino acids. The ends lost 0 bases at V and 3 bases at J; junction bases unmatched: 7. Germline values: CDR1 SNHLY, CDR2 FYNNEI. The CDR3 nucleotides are TGTGCCAGCAGTGAAGCTTGGACTAGCGGGGGAGTAGAAGAGACCCAGTACTTC. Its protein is CASSEAWTSGGVEETQYF.

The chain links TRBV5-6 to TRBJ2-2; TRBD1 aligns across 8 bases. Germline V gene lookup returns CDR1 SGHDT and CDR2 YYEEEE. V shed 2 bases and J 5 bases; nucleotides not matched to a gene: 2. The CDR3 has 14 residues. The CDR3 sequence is CASSFQGATGELFF. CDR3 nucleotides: TGTGCCAGCAGCTTCCAGGGGGCTACCGGGGAGCTGTTTTTT.

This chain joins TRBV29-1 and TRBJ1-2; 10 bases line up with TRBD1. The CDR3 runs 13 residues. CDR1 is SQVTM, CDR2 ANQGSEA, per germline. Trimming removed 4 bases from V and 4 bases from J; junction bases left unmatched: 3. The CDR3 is CSVVGQGTYGYTF. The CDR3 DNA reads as TGCAGCGTTGTGGGACAGGGGACCTATGGCTACACCTTC.